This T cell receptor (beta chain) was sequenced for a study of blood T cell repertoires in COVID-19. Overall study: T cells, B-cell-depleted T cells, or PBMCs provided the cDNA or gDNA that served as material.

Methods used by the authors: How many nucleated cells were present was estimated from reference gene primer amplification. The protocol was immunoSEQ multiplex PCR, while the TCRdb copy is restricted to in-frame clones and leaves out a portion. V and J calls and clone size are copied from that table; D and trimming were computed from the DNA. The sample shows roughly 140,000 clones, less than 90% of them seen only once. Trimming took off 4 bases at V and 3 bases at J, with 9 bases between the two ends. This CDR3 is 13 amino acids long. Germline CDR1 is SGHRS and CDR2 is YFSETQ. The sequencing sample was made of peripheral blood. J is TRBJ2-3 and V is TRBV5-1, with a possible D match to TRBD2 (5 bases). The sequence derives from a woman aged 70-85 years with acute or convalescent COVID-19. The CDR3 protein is CASSTPGTDTQYF. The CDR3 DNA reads TGCGCCAGCAGCACCCCGGGGACAGATACGCAGTATTTT.